One sample yielded the 8 T cell receptor beta chains listed below, sequenced in a study of CD8+CD57+ T cells in acquired aplastic anemia. According to the study, genomic DNA was the template for TCR beta VDJ and CDR3 profiling. TCRdb reprocessed the reads via MiXCR and lists one record per CDR3 protein. The data show some 130,000 distinct CDR3 sequences, around two fifths seen once. The specimen was sorted CD4+, CD8+, or CD8+CD57+ T cells (not recorded which) from PBMCs. The receptors shown here come from a human donor in good health, serving as a control.

This clonotype was recorded at least ten times. The chain's CDR3 is CATSSLRGRVRSPLHF. The CDR3 bases are TGTGCCACCAGCAGCCTGCGGGGGCGGGTTCGATCACCCCTCCACTTT. The V call is TRBV15, the J call TRBJ1-6; possible D gene TRBD1, 6 bases. The CDR3 has 16 residues. Germline V gene sequence: CDR1 LNHNV, CDR2 YYDKDF (reference sequence). The V gene lost 3 bases and the J gene lost 10 bases, with 19 bases spanning the gap.

The table lists this clonotype with a few counts. Germline and junction disagree at one end, which may indicate a read error. V usage is TRBV10-3 and J usage is TRBJ1-5; D call uncertain. Germline CDR1 reads ENHRY; CDR2 reads SYGVKD. The CDR3 runs to 15 residues. CDR3 coding DNA: TGTGCCAGCAGTCTACCCCCGATCGAGGATCAGCCCCAGCATTTT. Its translation: CASSLPPIEDQPQHF.

Points on this clonotype: Without the conserved terminal phenylalanine or tryptophan, this CDR3 likely stems from a read error. The rearrangement links TRBV20-1 to TRBJ1-5; D gene unclear. CDR1 and CDR2 (germline): DFQATT, SNEGSKA (reference sequence). The CDR3 totals 14 residues. V gave up 3 bases and J gave up 4 bases, with 13 bases separating them. CDR3 sequence (DNA): TGCAGTGCTAGGTTTACGGTCAGAAATCAGCCCCAGCATCTT. This codes for CSARFTVRNQPQHL.

V is TRBV20-1 and J is TRBJ2-1; 7 bases are shared with TRBD2. The CDR3 is made up of 14 amino acids. Germline loops: CDR1 DFQATT, CDR2 SNEGSKA (reference sequence). CDR3: CGKLALSSYNEQFF. The CDR3 DNA sequence: TGCGGTAAACTAGCGCTAAGCTCCTACAATGAGCAGTTCTTC.

This clonotype showed up many times. The chain recombines TRBV9 with TRBJ2-3, with TRBD2 as a possible D gene (7 bases). CDR1 is SGDLS, CDR2 YYNGEE, per germline. With 3 bases removed from V and 3 bases from J, the gap between germline ends came to 14 bases. The CDR3 covers 15 residues. This CDR3 is CASSAGRGWTDTQYF. DNA for the CDR3: TGTGCCAGCAGCGCGGGGAGGGGGTGGACAGATACGCAGTATTTT.

The V and J genes are TRBV6-5 and TRBJ2-5; 7 bases map to TRBD1. Trimming at V came to 1 base and at J to 4 bases, leaving 6 bases not matched to a gene. Per germline, CDR1 MNHEY and CDR2 SVGAGI. The CDR3 is 15 amino acids. CDR3 loop: CASSYWTGKGETQYF. The CDR3 DNA reads as TGTGCCAGCAGTTACTGGACAGGAAAGGGAGAGACCCAGTACTTC.

This chain links TRBV3-1 with TRBJ1-2; a possible D gene is TRBD1 (6 bases). The CDR3 is 15 residues long. Germline V gives CDR1 LGHDT, CDR2 YNNKEL (reference sequence). V was cut by 0 bases and J by 4 bases, with 12 bases left in between. The CDR3 coding sequence is TGTGCCAGCAGCCAAGAAGGGGGGTTTGGCTATGGCTACACCTTC. Its protein product is CASSQEGGFGYGYTF.

This clonotype was seen many times. The chain joins TRBV6-5 to TRBJ2-3; tentatively, D is TRBD2 (5 bases). The CDR3 runs 13 residues. CDR1 MNHEY and CDR2 SVGAGI come from the germline V gene. V was shortened by 4 bases and J by 2 bases, with 7 bases between the two germline ends. Here the CDR3 DNA reads TGTGCCAGCAGTTGGACTGACACAGATACGCAGTATTTT. Translation gives CASSWTDTDTQYF.